This passage covers 8 T cell receptor beta chains from one sample sequenced in a study of blood T cell repertoires in COVID-19. Method: immunoSEQ multiplex PCR; TCRdb's copy keeps in-frame clones and lacks some. This sample has about 220,000 clones; under 90% occur once, and the top ten carry about 3.2%. Sequenced input: PBMCs or T cells enriched from blood (not recorded which). These receptors originate from a woman in her sixties or seventies who had recovered from COVID-19.

CDR3 DNA sequence: TGCAGCGTCGCAACCTCACCGGGACTAGCGCGGGGTGAGCAGTTCTTC. As protein: CSVATSPGLARGEQFF. The chain joins TRBV29-1 to TRBJ2-1; 10 bases fit TRBD2. The length of the CDR3 is 16 residues. Germline assignment: CDR1 SQVTM and CDR2 ANQGSEA. The trim removed 6 bases at V and 9 bases at J, leaving 17 bases unmatched.

V and J are TRBV12-5 and TRBJ1-3; D is undetermined. Trimming removed 4 bases at V and 0 bases at J, with 10 bases between. Germline CDR1 LGHNT, CDR2 FRNRAP. CDR3 length: 15 amino acids. The CDR3: CASGYRLSSGNTIYF. The CDR3 region has the DNA TGTGCTAGTGGTTACCGGTTAAGCTCTGGAAACACCATATATTTT.

The chain uses TRBV7-9 and TRBJ1-6, with D possibly being TRBD1 (5 bases). This CDR3 spans 15 amino acids. V was clipped by 5 bases and J by 8 bases, with 16 bases between them. Germline CDR1 SEHNR, CDR2 FQNEAQ (reference sequence). In DNA form, the CDR3 reads TGTGCCAGCAGCCCCAGGAGGGGCTGGGATTCACCCCTCCACTTT. Encoded protein: CASSPRRGWDSPLHF.

This clone was observed a single time. The chain uses TRBV4-1 and TRBJ1-1, with a tentative D call TRBD1 (5 bases). The CDR3 contains 14 residues. Germline CDR1 MGHRA, CDR2 YSYEKL. V was trimmed by 4 bases and J by 2 bases, leaving 11 bases between them. This chain's CDR3 is CASSRDQGNTEAFF. CDR3 in DNA: TGCGCCAGCAGCCGGGATCAGGGAAACACTGAAGCTTTCTTT.

The rearrangement links TRBV7-2 to TRBJ2-5; 11 positions match TRBD2. CDR1 and CDR2 from the germline V gene are SGHTA and FQGNSA. The CDR3 is made up of 16 amino acids. Trimming cost V 4 bases and J 5 bases; bases outside gene matches: 9. In DNA form, the CDR3 reads TGTGCCAGCAGCTCCCAGCTGACTAGCGGGATGGAGACCCAGTACTTC. This gives the protein CASSSQLTSGMETQYF. The whole variable domain, filled in from reference TRBV7-2 and TRBJ2-5, reads GAGVSQSPSNKVTEKGKDVELRCDPISGHTALYWYRQSLGQGLEFLIYFQGNSAPDKSGLPSDRFSAERTGGSVSTLTIQRTQQEDSAVYLCASSSQLTSGMETQYFGPGTRLLVL.

The V call is TRBV7-9, the J call TRBJ2-7; 11 nucleotides line up with TRBD2. The CDR3 totals 16 residues. V shed 4 bases, J shed 1 base, and the junction held 6 bases outside the gene matches. CDR1 is SEHNR, CDR2 FQNEAQ, per germline (reference sequence). The CDR3 sequence: CASSSPGLAESYEQYF. CDR3 coding DNA: TGTGCCAGCAGCTCCCCGGGACTAGCGGAATCCTACGAGCAGTACTTC. The full variable domain, in which reference TRBV7-9 and TRBJ2-7 provide the parts outside the CDR3, is DTGVSQNPRHKITKRGQNVTFRCDPISEHNRLYWYRQTLGQGPEFLTYFQNEAQLEKSRLLSDRFSAERPKGSFSTLEIQRTEQGDSAMYLCASSSPGLAESYEQYFGPGTRLTVT.

V is TRBV4-2 and J is TRBJ2-3; TRBD1 is a possible D gene (6 bases). With 3 bases removed from V and 4 bases from J, the gap between germline ends came to 11 bases. Germline V gene lookup returns CDR1 LGHNA and CDR2 YNFKEQ. The length of the CDR3 is 14 residues. The CDR3 coding sequence is TGTGCCAGCAGCCAGGGGGCCGGCGCAGATACGCAGTATTTT. Amino acid sequence: CASSQGAGADTQYF.

The chain carries TRBV6-1 and TRBJ1-5; a weak D match, TRBD1 (5 bases). The germline V gene encodes CDR1 MNHNS and CDR2 SASEGT. This CDR3 comprises 18 residues. V lost 2 bases and J lost 2, with 19 bases in between. CDR3 amino acids: CASSETEGLLRGNQPQHF. The CDR3, as DNA: TGTGCCAGCAGTGAAACCGAGGGACTCCTAAGGGGCAATCAGCCCCAGCATTTT.